These 26 T cell receptor beta chains originate from one sample sequenced in a study of T cell changes during pregnancy in multiple sclerosis. Using immunoSEQ multiplex PCR, the repertoire was profiled, and TCRdb retains in-frame clones only, with some absent. The sample carries 81,000 or so clones, about nine tenths recorded once. Material: PBMCs, obtained in the first trimester of pregnancy. The receptors derive from a female donor in good health, serving as a control in a pregnancy study. Some clones in this sample may be carry-over from other donors' samples.

J is TRBJ1-5 and V is TRBV4-2; tentatively, D is TRBD1 (5 bases). Trimming took off 0 bases at V and 3 bases at J, with 15 bases between the two ends. This CDR3 has 17 residues. Germline lookup yields CDR1 LGHNA and CDR2 YNFKEQ. The CDR3 reads CASSQDLSAGPNQPQHF. In DNA, the CDR3 is TGTGCCAGCAGCCAAGATTTAAGCGCGGGACCCAATCAGCCCCAGCATTTT.

The chain carries TRBV6-1 and TRBJ2-3, with 9 bases fitting TRBD2. The CDR3 has 15 amino acids. Per the germline V gene, CDR1 is MNHNS and CDR2 is SASEGT. The ends lost 2 bases at V and 4 bases at J; junction bases unmatched: 4. CDR3 sequence reads: CASSERAGGPDTQYF. The DNA of the CDR3 is TGTGCCAGCAGTGAAAGGGCGGGGGGGCCAGATACGCAGTATTTT.

The rearrangement joins TRBV9 to TRBJ2-1; 8 bases are a match to TRBD2. V dropped 4 bases and J dropped 2; count of bases not matched to a gene: 5. Germline loops: CDR1 SGDLS, CDR2 YYNGEE. The CDR3 covers 15 residues. DNA for the CDR3: TGTGCCAGCAGCCCCTCCGGGGGGGCCTACAATGAGCAGTTCTTC. This codes for CASSPSGGAYNEQFF.

This clone was recorded only once. The rearrangement uses TRBV4-3 and TRBJ2-6; D uncertain. The V end lost 4 bases, the J end lost 0 bases, and 10 bases lay between the germline ends. Germline V gene data show CDR1 as LGHNA and CDR2 as YSLEER. This CDR3 comprises 16 residues. The CDR3 DNA follows: TGCGCCAGCAGCCCCCGAGGAGACTCTGGGGCCAACGTCCTGACTTTC. This encodes CASSPRGDSGANVLTF.

This chain connects TRBV21-1 to TRBJ2-5; the DNA was not used to check the table's D call, TRBD1. TRBV21-1 is given as a pseudogene. The CDR3 runs 14 residues. The CDR3 is CASSKGQEQETQYF. The CDR3 DNA reads as TGTGCCAGCAGCAAAGGGCAGGAACAAGAGACCCAGTACTTC.

This chain links TRBV7-2 with TRBJ1-1; D unresolved. The germline CDR1 and CDR2 sequences are SGHTA and FQGNSA. CDR3 length: 14 amino acids. The V end lost 2 bases, the J end lost 1 base, and 8 bases lay between the germline ends. The CDR3 region has the DNA TGTGCCAGCAGCTTAAACCCGGGGAACACTGAAGCTTTCTTT. This gives the protein CASSLNPGNTEAFF.

This chain uses TRBV6-1 with TRBJ2-3; D is unresolved. In germline, CDR1 is MNHNS, CDR2 SASEGT. Deletions cut 7 bases from V and 6 bases from J, with 17 bases between. The length of the CDR3 is 14 residues. This chain's CDR3 is CASINGFFSDTQYF. In DNA form, the CDR3 reads TGTGCCAGCATTAACGGGTTTTTCTCCGATACGCAGTATTTT.

This clone is a singleton in its sample. The chain couples TRBV28 to TRBJ2-7; 8 bases are a match to TRBD1. Germline assignment: CDR1 MDHEN and CDR2 SYDVKM. Trimming at V came to 6 bases and at J to 6 bases, leaving 4 bases not matched to a gene. The CDR3 runs to 12 residues. The CDR3 protein is CASRRDRGEQYF. The CDR3 region has the DNA TGTGCCAGCAGGAGAGACAGGGGCGAGCAGTACTTC.

This clone was detected once. The rearrangement joins TRBV18 to TRBJ2-7, with D perhaps matching TRBD2 (5 bases). CDR1 is KGHSH, CDR2 LQKENI, per germline. CDR3 size: 17 residues. The V and J ends lost 0 bases and 3 bases respectively, with 18 bases between them. DNA for the CDR3: TGTGCCAGCTCACCACCCCTAATTTGGGAGCAAAACTACGAGCAGTACTTC. Its protein is CASSPPLIWEQNYEQYF.

V is TRBV25-1 and J is TRBJ1-5; TRBD1 matches 9 bases. The CDR3 consists of 13 residues. V dropped 8 bases and J dropped 1; count of bases not matched to a gene: 0. Looked up from germline, CDR1 is MGHDK and CDR2 is SYGVNS. The CDR3 DNA follows: TGTGCCAGCGGACAGGGGAGCAATCAGCCCCAGCATTTT. Translation: CASGQGSNQPQHF.

This chain connects TRBV4-3 to TRBJ2-3; D possibly corresponds to TRBD1 (6 bases). Germline assignment: CDR1 LGHNA and CDR2 YSLEER. The CDR3 runs 15 residues. Trimming stripped 0 bases from V and 2 bases from J, with 9 bases between. The CDR3 loop reads CASSQDRGNTDTQYF. CDR3 DNA sequence: TGCGCCAGCAGCCAAGACAGGGGAAACACAGATACGCAGTATTTT.

The chain uses TRBV2 and TRBJ2-7; tentative D call: TRBD1 (6 bases). In germline, CDR1 is SNHLY, CDR2 FYNNEI. The ends were cut back, 7 bases at V and 2 bases at J, with 15 bases in the middle. The CDR3 has 14 amino acids. In DNA form, the CDR3 reads TGTGCCAGCATTATTGACAGGCCTCCCTACGAGCAGTACTTC. It codes for CASIIDRPPYEQYF.

This chain links TRBV28 with TRBJ2-1, with 13 nucleotides matching TRBD2. CDR3 length equals 14 residues. CDR1 and CDR2 (germline): MDHEN, SYDVKM. V shed 6 bases and J 6 bases; nucleotides not matched to a gene: 2. The CDR3, as DNA: TGTGCCAGCAGGGGGACTAGCGGGATCAATGAGCAGTTCTTC. This codes for CASRGTSGINEQFF.

V and J are TRBV5-1 and TRBJ1-5; unclear D gene. This CDR3 is built from 14 residues. CDR1 and CDR2 (germline): SGHRS, YFSETQ. Trimming left V 4 bases short and J 0 bases short, with 8 bases between. CDR3: CASSPGHSNQPQHF. The CDR3 bases are TGCGCCAGCAGCCCTGGCCATAGCAATCAGCCCCAGCATTTT. The full variable domain, with the rest looked up from reference TRBV5-1 and TRBJ1-5, is KAGVTQTPRYLIKTRGQQVTLSCSPISGHRSVSWYQQTPGQGLQFLFEYFSETQRNKGNFPGRFSGRQFSNSRSEMNVSTLELGDSALYLCASSPGHSNQPQHFGDGTRLSIL.

The CDR3 nucleotides read TGCGCCAGCAGCCCCAGGGGCAGCAGACTAAGCTCTGGGGCCAACGTCCTGACTTTC. Amino acids: CASSPRGSRLSSGANVLTF. This chain connects TRBV4-1 to TRBJ2-6, with D perhaps TRBD1 (6 bases). V was shortened by 4 bases and J by 0 bases, with 19 bases between the two germline ends. The CDR3 runs to 19 residues. Looked up from germline, CDR1 is MGHRA and CDR2 is YSYEKL.

This clone has more than one count but fewer than ten. V and J are TRBV6-4 and TRBJ1-1; D gene uncertain. Trimming shortened V by 0 bases and J by 1 base, and 3 bases separated the two germline ends. This CDR3 contains 13 residues. The germline gives CDR1 MRHNA, CDR2 SNTAGT. CDR3 DNA sequence: TGTGCCAGCAGTGACTCACAGAACACTGAAGCTTTCTTT. Translation gives CASSDSQNTEAFF.

J is TRBJ2-1 and V is TRBV7-9; D is ambiguous. Germline loops: CDR1 SEHNR, CDR2 FQNEAQ (reference sequence). Trimming took off 5 bases at V and 10 bases at J, with 15 bases between the two ends. The length of the CDR3 is 13 residues. This chain's CDR3 is CASSPARLHEQFF. The CDR3 nucleotides are TGTGCCAGCAGCCCTGCGAGGCTCCACGAGCAGTTCTTC.

The rearrangement joins TRBV28 to TRBJ2-7, with 7 bases identical to TRBD1. V lost 6 bases, J lost 3 bases, and 8 bases stayed unmatched. Germline V gene lookup returns CDR1 MDHEN and CDR2 SYDVKM. The length of the CDR3 is 14 residues. The CDR3 bases are TGTGCCAGCAGCCCATCACGGACAGGCTACGAGCAGTACTTC. This codes for CASSPSRTGYEQYF.

The rearrangement joins TRBV7-9 to TRBJ2-3, with 7 bases fitting TRBD2. The V gene end was trimmed by 1 base and the J gene end by 6 bases; junction bases not matched to a gene: 4. CDR3 length: 14 residues. Germline CDR1 and CDR2: SEHNR and FQNEAQ (reference sequence). Written as DNA, the CDR3 is TGTGCCAGCAGCTTAGGTGGGGAGGGGGATACGCAGTATTTT. Protein sequence: CASSLGGEGDTQYF. Supplemented by reference TRBV7-9 and TRBJ2-3, the full variable domain reads DTGVSQNPRHKITKRGQNVTFRCDPISEHNRLYWYRQTLGQGPEFLTYFQNEAQLEKSRLLSDRFSAERPKGSFSTLEIQRTEQGDSAMYLCASSLGGEGDTQYFGPGTRLTVL.

V usage is TRBV30 and J usage is TRBJ1-2; 7 bases are shared with TRBD1. V trimming: 2 bases; J trimming: 7 bases; junction bases outside the gene matches: 10. This CDR3 is 14 amino acids long. Germline CDR1 GTSNPN, CDR2 SVGIG (reference sequence). CDR3 residues: CAWSFLRGQAGYTF. DNA of the CDR3: TGTGCCTGGAGTTTCCTTAGGGGGCAGGCTGGCTACACCTTC.

The genes are TRBV7-2 and TRBJ2-7, with D tentatively TRBD2 (6 bases). The CDR3 is 16 residues long. Germline CDR1 reads SGHTA; CDR2 reads FQGNSA. V lost 3 bases and J lost 1, with 16 bases in between. CDR3 sequence reads: CASSLSGLTLSYEQYF. For the CDR3, the DNA is TGTGCCAGCAGCTTGTCAGGACTAACGCTATCCTACGAGCAGTACTTC.

V is TRBV4-1 and J is TRBJ2-1; 8 bases map to TRBD2. V lost 4 bases to trimming and J lost 8 bases; unmatched junction nucleotides: 16. CDR1 and CDR2 from the germline V gene are MGHRA and YSYEKL. This CDR3 is built from 17 residues. Here the CDR3 reads CASSRTILGTGRDEQFF. Here the CDR3 DNA reads TGCGCCAGCAGCCGGACCATATTAGGGACCGGGAGGGATGAGCAGTTCTTC.

The rearrangement links TRBV6-1 to TRBJ2-3, with D perhaps matching TRBD1 (6 bases). CDR3 length equals 15 residues. Per germline, CDR1 MNHNS and CDR2 SASEGT. The germline V and J ends were trimmed by 4 bases and 3 bases, with 14 bases remaining between them. CDR3 residues: CASSVEPTGTDTQYF. In nucleotides, the CDR3 is TGTGCCAGCAGTGTAGAACCCACAGGGACAGATACGCAGTATTTT.

This chain connects TRBV7-2 to TRBJ2-5, with 7 bases lining up with TRBD1. The CDR3 is 16 amino acids. The trim removed 6 bases at V and 4 bases at J, leaving 14 bases unmatched. The germline V gene has CDR1 SGHTA and CDR2 FQGNSA. The CDR3 is CASRYAGTVEGETQYF. CDR3 nucleotides: TGTGCCAGCAGGTACGCCGGGACAGTGGAAGGAGAGACCCAGTACTTC.

The rearrangement uses TRBV9 and TRBJ2-1; weak D call: TRBD1 (5 bases). V was shortened by 2 bases and J by 2 bases, with 11 bases between the two germline ends. CDR1 is SGDLS and CDR2 is YYNGEE in the germline V gene. The CDR3 is made up of 15 amino acids. The CDR3 sequence: CASSVGLGAYNEQFF. The CDR3 region has the DNA TGTGCCAGCAGCGTGGGGCTAGGGGCCTACAATGAGCAGTTCTTC.

The chain joins TRBV9 to TRBJ2-3; TRBD2 aligns across 11 bases. The CDR3 is 16 amino acids. V dropped 2 bases and J dropped 3; count of bases not matched to a gene: 5. Germline CDR1 SGDLS, CDR2 YYNGEE. The CDR3 sequence: CASSVLGLAGTDTQYF. The CDR3 DNA reads TGTGCCAGCAGCGTTTTAGGACTAGCGGGTACAGATACGCAGTATTTT.